The source of this T cell receptor beta chain is a study of cytomegalovirus exposure and HLA in healthy donors. 13 Jbeta primers and 60 Vbeta primers were used for the PCR. Only in-frame clones appear in the TCRdb table, and some are missing; sequencing was by immunoSEQ multiplex PCR. The sample includes tens of thousands of clones, around 74% of them seen just once. This CDR3 region has 16 residues. V gave up 6 bases and J gave up 4 bases; unmatched junction bases: 10. Germline lookup yields CDR1 MGHRA and CDR2 YSYEKL. The V and J genes are TRBV4-1 and TRBJ2-1; 9 positions agree with TRBD2. What was sequenced was PBMCs. This TCR came from a male donor in good health and CMV-seropositive. This chain's CDR3 is CASSRYSGGAYNEQFF. The CDR3 coding sequence is TGCGCCAGCAGTCGATATAGCGGGGGTGCTTACAATGAGCAGTTCTTC.